One sample yielded the 5 T cell receptor beta chains listed below, sequenced in a study of technical replicates of blood from a handful of donors. The method was immunoSEQ multiplex PCR; TCRdb's version includes in-frame clones alone and lacks a portion of them. The repertoire has around 80,000 clones, under 99% of them found once; the top ten carry around 0.2%. The sample comprised T cells isolated from PBMCs. These receptors came from a human donor in good health.

This sequence joins TRBV27 and TRBJ1-5; D is perhaps TRBD1 (6 bases). CDR1 and CDR2 (germline): MNHEY, SMNVEV (reference sequence). The CDR3 has 15 residues. Trimming removed 0 bases from V and 5 bases from J, with 11 bases in between. The CDR3 region is CASSLSRGGHQPQHF. In DNA, the CDR3 is TGTGCCAGCAGTTTATCGAGGGGGGGCCATCAGCCCCAGCATTTT.

This rearrangement joins TRBV7-2 to TRBJ1-1, with D perhaps matching TRBD1 (5 bases). Germline CDR1 and CDR2: SGHTA and FQGNSA. The CDR3 has 15 amino acids. V was clipped by 5 bases and J by 3 bases, with 16 bases between them. As DNA, the CDR3 is TGTGCCAGCAGCCCGATTCTAGGGGTCGACACTGAAGCTTTCTTT. Translated: CASSPILGVDTEAFF.

This chain uses TRBV4-2 with TRBJ2-7; D is unresolved. Germline-derived CDR1 and CDR2 are LGHNA and YNFKEQ. Trimming cost V 4 bases and J 6 bases, with 7 bases left between them. There are 11 residues in the CDR3. This chain's CDR3 is CASSLAGEQYF. The CDR3 DNA reads TGTGCCAGCAGCCTAGCCGGCGAGCAGTACTTC.

This clone was observed a single time. The chain is built from TRBV4-1 and TRBJ1-5; D is undetermined. The germline V and J ends were trimmed by 2 bases and 4 bases, with 6 bases remaining between them. CDR1 and CDR2 (germline): MGHRA, YSYEKL. This CDR3 is built from 13 residues. Written as DNA, the CDR3 is TGCGCCAGCAGCCAATATGAGAATCAGCCCCAGCATTTT. Amino acid sequence: CASSQYENQPQHF.

The J gene is TRBJ2-7, the V gene TRBV19, with D hard to call. Germline V lookup: CDR1 LNHDA, CDR2 SQIVND (reference sequence). The CDR3 contains 15 residues. The V end lost 0 bases, the J end lost 0 bases, and 9 bases lay between the germline ends. In DNA, the CDR3 is TGTGCCAGTAGTATAGAAGAGGCCAGCTCCTACGAGCAGTACTTC. Protein product: CASSIEEASSYEQYF.